These 4 T cell receptor beta chains were all obtained from the same sample, sequenced in a study of cytomegalovirus exposure and HLA in healthy donors. PCR was performed using 60 Vbeta and 13 Jbeta primers. The table came from immunoSEQ multiplex PCR; TCRdb's copy has only in-frame clones and leaves some out. The sample yields over 75,000 clones, approximately 84% seen once. The sample comprised PBMCs. Receptor source: a woman aged 50 to 65 in good health and CMV-seronegative.

This chain links TRBV13 with TRBJ1-6, with D possibly TRBD1 on 5 matching bases. In germline, CDR1 is PRHDT, CDR2 FYEKMQ (reference sequence). The CDR3 extends over 16 amino acids. Trimming removed 5 bases at V and 7 bases at J, with 18 bases between. In DNA form, the CDR3 reads TGTGCCAGCAGCCCCCGGGGGAGCCTAGGGAATTCACCCCTCCACTTT. This codes for CASSPRGSLGNSPLHF.

The V call is TRBV11-2, the J call TRBJ1-2; D ambiguous. CDR1 SGHAT and CDR2 FQNNGV come from the germline V gene. The CDR3 is made up of 14 amino acids. Trimming stripped 2 bases from V and 2 bases from J, with 9 bases between. The chain's CDR3 is CASSLTPGNYGYTF. In DNA, the CDR3 is TGTGCCAGCAGCTTAACTCCGGGGAACTATGGCTACACCTTC.

V gene TRBV27 combines with J gene TRBJ2-2, with TRBD1 identical over 10 bases. Germline-derived CDR1 and CDR2 are MNHEY and SMNVEV (reference sequence). This CDR3 contains 17 residues. With 3 bases clipped from V and 4 bases from J, the junction kept 8 bases outside the gene matches. The CDR3 protein is CASSFRVRDRGTGELFF. The CDR3, as DNA: TGTGCCAGCAGTTTCAGGGTCCGGGACAGGGGCACCGGGGAGCTGTTTTTT.

V gene TRBV29-1 combines with J gene TRBJ1-1; TRBD1 matches 7 bases. V shed 0 bases and J 7 bases; nucleotides not matched to a gene: 11. This CDR3 spans 15 amino acids. Germline CDR1 SQVTM, CDR2 ANQGSEA. The CDR3 bases are TGCAGCGTTGAAGATCTGACAGGGAGTAGGGATGAAGCTTTCTTT. Protein sequence: CSVEDLTGSRDEAFF.